Listed here are 2 T cell receptor beta chains from one sample, sequenced in a study of shared clonotypes between healthy human individuals. Generated by immunoSEQ multiplex PCR, the TCRdb table keeps only in-frame clones and is missing some. In the table there are 2,500,000 or so clones, approximately 94% of which are singletons. What was sequenced was naive CD4+ T cells from PBMCs. This sample's subset: CD45RA+ positively selected. These receptors were taken from a man younger than 35 in good health. Some clones in this sample may be carry-over from other donors' samples.

The chain combines TRBV5-1 with TRBJ1-2; no definite D call. Germline CDR1 and CDR2: SGHRS and YFSETQ. There are 18 residues in the CDR3. Trimming cost V 2 bases and J 0 bases, with 20 bases left between them. CDR3 region: CASSLVTRRTQTNYGYTF. Written as DNA, the CDR3 is TGCGCCAGCAGCTTAGTTACCCGACGGACTCAAACTAACTATGGCTACACCTTC.

V usage is TRBV9 and J usage is TRBJ2-5; 11 bases line up with TRBD2. The CDR3 contains 17 residues. V shed 4 bases and J 5 bases; nucleotides not matched to a gene: 13. Germline CDR1 reads SGDLS; CDR2 reads YYNGEE. CDR3 residues: CASSPRWGTSGRETQYF. The CDR3 nucleotides read TGTGCCAGCAGCCCCCGTTGGGGGACTAGCGGACGGGAGACCCAGTACTTC.